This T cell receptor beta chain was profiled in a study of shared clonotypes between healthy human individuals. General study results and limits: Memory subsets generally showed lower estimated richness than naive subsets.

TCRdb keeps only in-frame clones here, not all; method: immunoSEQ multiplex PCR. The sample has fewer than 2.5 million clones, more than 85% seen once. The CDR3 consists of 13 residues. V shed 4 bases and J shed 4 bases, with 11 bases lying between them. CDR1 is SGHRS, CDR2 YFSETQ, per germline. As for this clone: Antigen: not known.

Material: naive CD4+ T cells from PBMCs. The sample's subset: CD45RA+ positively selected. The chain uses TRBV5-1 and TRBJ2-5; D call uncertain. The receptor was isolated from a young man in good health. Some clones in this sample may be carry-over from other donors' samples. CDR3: CASSTVPGETQYF. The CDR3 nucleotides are TGCGCCAGCAGCACGGTTCCGGGAGAGACCCAGTACTTC.